This TCR beta chain emerged from a study of shared clonotypes between healthy human individuals. Study findings and constraints: With several donors compared, roughly 5% of naive CD4 clonotypes were shared.

V lost 2 bases and J lost 4, with 12 bases in between. CDR3 length: 14 residues. Per the germline V gene, CDR1 is SGHNT and CDR2 is YYREEE (reference sequence). Genomic DNA (from each subset) was split evenly across several immunoSEQ plates. Method: immunoSEQ multiplex PCR; TCRdb's copy keeps in-frame clones and lacks some. The table includes under 1,900,000 clones, about 98.5% detected once. Remarks on this clone: No antigen is known for it.

What was sequenced was naive CD4+ T cells sorted from blood. Specified subset: CD45RA+ positively selected. The rearrangement uses TRBV5-4 and TRBJ2-5; TRBD1 might be the D (5 bases). The sequence came from a man aged 30 to 39 in good health. The CDR3 coding sequence is TGTGCCAGCAGCTTATGGCAGGGCGGAGAGACCCAGTACTTC. Its translation: CASSLWQGGETQYF.